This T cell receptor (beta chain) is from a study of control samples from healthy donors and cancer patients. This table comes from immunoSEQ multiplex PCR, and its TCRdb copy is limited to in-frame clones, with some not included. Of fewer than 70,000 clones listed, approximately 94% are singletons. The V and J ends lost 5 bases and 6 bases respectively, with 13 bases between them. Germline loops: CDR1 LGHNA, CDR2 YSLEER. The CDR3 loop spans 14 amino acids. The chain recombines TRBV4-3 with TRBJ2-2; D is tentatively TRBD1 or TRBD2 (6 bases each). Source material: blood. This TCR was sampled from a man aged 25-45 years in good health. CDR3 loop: CASSGGRGAGELFF. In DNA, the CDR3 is TGCGCCAGCAGCGGGGGGCGTGGGGCCGGGGAGCTGTTTTTT.